This T cell receptor (beta chain) was sequenced during a study of blood T cells in healthy people across ages. On the study more broadly: Per two T cells, about one barcoded beta molecule was captured through template switching.

At least ten counts were recorded for this clonotype. Together with a sample-barcoded 5' primer, a J-beta primer mix was included in a second PCR lasting roughly 6 to 12 cycles. TCRdb re-called the 5' RACE reads through MiXCR, storing one row per CDR3 protein. The data contain around 650,000 distinct CDR3 sequences, 32% of them singletons. Peripheral blood, approximately 10 milliliters per donor, was collected. Total RNA was isolated from each sample in quantities of at least 6 micrograms. The V end lost 6 bases, the J end lost 10 bases, and 10 bases lay between the germline ends. The CDR3 runs to 11 residues.

The sequencing input was blood. The sequence derives from a woman at least 80 years old in good health. The chain links TRBV12-3 or TRBV12-4 to TRBJ2-1; D possibly uses TRBD1 or TRBD2 (5 bases each). CDR3 region: CASREGREQFF. The CDR3 bases are TGTGCCAGCAGAGAGGGGCGAGAGCAGTTCTTC.